The next 27 T cell receptor beta chains were all read from a single sample in a study of blood T cell repertoires in COVID-19. TCRdb's copy holds only in-frame clones and misses some; the assay was immunoSEQ multiplex PCR. The sample lists tens of thousands of clones, around 83% occurring once. Sequenced input: peripheral blood. The receptors shown here come from a human donor in a cohort sampled during active COVID-19.

A single count supports this clone. The chain combines TRBV3-1 (or the pseudogene TRBV3-2) with TRBJ2-2, with 7 bases aligning to TRBD1. The germline CDR1 and CDR2 sequences are LGHDT and YNNKEL (reference sequence). Trimming removed 6 bases from V and 5 bases from J; junction bases left unmatched: 9. The CDR3 is 15 amino acids. CDR3 DNA sequence: TGTGCCAGCAGACCCACAGGGGAAACGACCGGGGAGCTGTTTTTT. It is translated as CASRPTGETTGELFF.

This sequence joins TRBV2 and TRBJ2-7; 10 nucleotides line up with TRBD1. Trimming took 6 bases from V and 5 from J; bases not matched to a gene: 7. Germline V lookup: CDR1 SNHLY, CDR2 FYNNEI. This CDR3 contains 14 residues. The CDR3 DNA reads TGTGCCAGCAGACGACCTGGGACAGGGGACGAGCAGTACTTC. Encoded protein: CASRRPGTGDEQYF.

The genes are TRBV12-1 and TRBJ2-1; TRBD1 is the table's D call and was not checked against the DNA. TRBV12-1 has pseudogene status. The CDR3 loop spans 15 amino acids. The CDR3 here is CASSFAGAPYNEQFF. CDR3 nucleotides: TGTGCCAGCAGCTTTGCGGGGGCTCCTTACAATGAGCAGTTCTTC.

This clone was seen a few times. The chain recombines TRBV7-9 with TRBJ2-7, with D possibly matching TRBD2 (7 bases). V lost 5 bases to trimming and J lost 3 bases, with 26 bases between them. This CDR3 has 18 amino acids. Germline assignment: CDR1 SEHNR and CDR2 FQNEAQ (reference sequence). The CDR3 loop reads CASSPIGIYQGRDYEQYF. The CDR3, as DNA: TGTGCCAGCAGCCCCATAGGGATATATCAGGGGAGGGACTACGAGCAGTACTTC.

This chain joins TRBV5-1 and TRBJ1-1, with 7 bases aligning to TRBD1. From germline, CDR1 is SGHRS and CDR2 YFSETQ. Trimming took 4 bases from V and 0 from J; bases not matched to a gene: 6. The CDR3 extends over 15 amino acids. CDR3 nucleotides: TGCGCCAGCAGCGTGAGACAGGGACTGAACACTGAAGCTTTCTTT. Amino acids: CASSVRQGLNTEAFF.

The V gene is TRBV12-5, the J gene TRBJ1-1; the D is unclear. Trimming shortened V by 5 bases and J by 1 base, and 14 bases separated the two germline ends. Looked up from germline, CDR1 is LGHNT and CDR2 is FRNRAP. This CDR3 comprises 15 residues. The CDR3 DNA reads TGTGCTAGTGGTCCCGCTTCGATAGCGAACACTGAAGCTTTCTTT. Residues: CASGPASIANTEAFF.

The rearrangement joins TRBV25-1 to TRBJ2-3; 12 bases line up with TRBD2. The CDR3 length is 16 residues. The trim removed 5 bases at V and 5 bases at J, leaving 8 bases unmatched. Germline CDR1 MGHDK, CDR2 SYGVNS. CDR3 residues: CASSRLAGGPRDTQYF. The CDR3 DNA reads as TGTGCCAGCAGTAGGCTAGCGGGGGGGCCCAGAGATACGCAGTATTTT. The full variable domain, rest sourced from reference TRBV25-1 and TRBJ2-3, is EADIYQTPRYLVIGTGKKITLECSQTMGHDKMYWYQQDPGMELHLIHYSYGVNSTEKGDLSSESTVSRIRTEHFPLTLESARPSHTSQYLCASSRLAGGPRDTQYFGPGTRLTVL.

This chain links TRBV30 with TRBJ2-5; tentative D call: TRBD2 (7 bases). This CDR3 contains 16 residues. Germline V gene lookup returns CDR1 GTSNPN and CDR2 SVGIG (reference sequence). The V end was cut by 0 bases, the J end by 5 bases, with 19 bases between. CDR3 region: CAWSVVRGGNWETQYF. CDR3 nucleotide sequence: TGTGCCTGGAGTGTGGTTAGGGGGGGAAATTGGGAGACCCAGTACTTC.

The chain joins TRBV30 to TRBJ2-7; 12 positions agree with TRBD1. Unmatched junction bases numbered 4, after V lost 5 bases and J lost 5 bases. The CDR3 is made up of 13 amino acids. Germline V gives CDR1 GTSNPN, CDR2 SVGIG (reference sequence). CDR3 DNA: TGTGCCTGGGGGGGACAGGGGGCCCACGAGCAGTACTTC. It encodes CAWGGQGAHEQYF.

The J gene is TRBJ1-1, the V gene TRBV6-5; a possible D gene is TRBD1 (6 bases). There are 15 residues in the CDR3. Trimming shortened V by 0 bases and J by 0 bases, and 8 bases separated the two germline ends. Per the germline V gene, CDR1 is MNHEY and CDR2 is SVGAGI. The CDR3 here is CASSYSGQLNTEAFF. DNA of the CDR3: TGTGCCAGCAGTTACTCAGGACAGCTGAACACTGAAGCTTTCTTT.

The chain carries TRBV9 and TRBJ2-5; 12 bases align to TRBD2. The germline CDR1 and CDR2 sequences are SGDLS and YYNGEE. CDR3 length: 15 amino acids. V gave up 4 bases and J gave up 5 bases; unmatched junction bases: 6. CDR3 loop: CASSTTGTSGETQYF. The CDR3 DNA reads TGTGCCAGCAGCACCACCGGGACTAGCGGGGAGACCCAGTACTTC.

The chain recombines TRBV7-8 with TRBJ2-3; 8 bases align to TRBD2. Germline V gives CDR1 SGHVS, CDR2 FQNEAQ. This CDR3 spans 16 amino acids. The J segment lost 2 bases and the V segment lost 1 base, leaving 5 bases of the junction unmatched. The CDR3 DNA follows: TGTGCCAGCAGCTTAGTTGCGGGGGGAGACACAGATACGCAGTATTTT. Amino acids: CASSLVAGGDTDTQYF.

By its share, this clone is medium-sized. This chain joins TRBV7-2 and TRBJ2-7; D may be TRBD2 (6 bases). The CDR3 covers 13 residues. CDR1 is SGHTA, CDR2 FQGNSA, per germline. V lost 1 base to trimming and J lost 6 bases, with 10 bases between them. CDR3 protein: CASSLEAGREQYF. CDR3 DNA: TGTGCCAGCAGCTTAGAGGCGGGGCGCGAGCAGTACTTC. Together with reference TRBV7-2 and TRBJ2-7, the CDR3 gives the full variable domain: GAGVSQSPSNKVTEKGKDVELRCDPISGHTALYWYRQSLGQGLEFLIYFQGNSAPDKSGLPSDRFSAERTGGSVSTLTIQRTQQEDSAVYLCASSLEAGREQYFGPGTRLTVT.

This clone is labeled medium-sized. The chain links TRBV7-9 to TRBJ2-7; D gene uncertain. The length of the CDR3 is 11 residues. Germline V lookup: CDR1 SEHNR, CDR2 FQNEAQ (reference sequence). Trimming took off 5 bases at V and 10 bases at J, with 12 bases between the two ends. The CDR3 protein is CASSRDSHQYF. In DNA form, the CDR3 reads TGTGCCAGCAGCAGAGACTCCCATCAGTACTTC.

The rearrangement uses TRBV7-6 and TRBJ2-3; 12 bases are shared with TRBD2. From germline, CDR1 is SGHVS and CDR2 FNYEAQ. This CDR3 is 15 amino acids long. Losses at the gene ends were 5 bases for V and 5 bases for J; bases not matched to a gene: 5. The CDR3 nucleotides read TGTGCCAGCAGCCCTAAGGGACTAGCGGGAGATACGCAGTATTTT. It translates to CASSPKGLAGDTQYF.

The chain is built from TRBV30 and TRBJ1-6; no definite D call. The CDR3 is made up of 15 amino acids. Germline values: CDR1 GTSNPN, CDR2 SVGIG (reference sequence). Trimming left V 3 bases short and J 0 bases short, with 9 bases between. This CDR3 reads CAWSAGSSYNSPLHF. The DNA for the CDR3 is TGTGCCTGGAGCGCAGGCAGCTCCTATAATTCACCCCTCCACTTT.

The chain carries TRBV4-1 and TRBJ2-1; the match to TRBD2 covers 8 bases. This CDR3 has 15 residues. After removal of 6 bases from V and 5 bases from J, the junction contained 9 bases not matched to a gene. Germline CDR1 MGHRA, CDR2 YSYEKL. The CDR3 protein is CASRFLGLADNEQFF. The CDR3, as DNA: TGCGCCAGCAGATTCCTCGGACTAGCTGACAATGAGCAGTTCTTC.

The genes are TRBV3-1 (or the pseudogene TRBV3-2) and TRBJ2-7, with D possibly TRBD1 on 5 matching bases. Germline assignment: CDR1 LGHDT and CDR2 YNNKEL (reference sequence). The CDR3 is made up of 14 amino acids. Trimming pared 1 base from V and 0 bases from J, leaving 7 bases between. CDR3 loop: CASSQGRASYEQYF. The CDR3 nucleotides read TGTGCCAGCAGCCAAGGCAGGGCCTCCTACGAGCAGTACTTC.

The V and J genes are TRBV7-8 and TRBJ2-4; D uncertain. CDR3 size: 17 residues. CDR1 is SGHVS, CDR2 FQNEAQ, per germline. V lost 1 base and J 3 bases, leaving 16 bases between the germline ends. The CDR3 coding sequence is TGTGCCAGCAGCTTAGTGGTCGCAGGTTCGAGCAAAAACATTCAGTACTTC. Translation: CASSLVVAGSSKNIQYF.

This clone was observed a handful of times. The V and J genes are TRBV7-3 and TRBJ2-2; D remains ambiguous. CDR3 size: 14 residues. From germline, CDR1 is SGHTA and CDR2 FQGTGA. V dropped 5 bases and J dropped 7 bases, with 14 bases sitting between them. DNA of the CDR3: TGTGCCAGCAGCCCCGAGAATAAAGACGGGGAGCTGTTTTTT. It codes for CASSPENKDGELFF.

The rearrangement links TRBV7-9 to TRBJ2-1, with 8 bases identical to TRBD2. Germline assignment: CDR1 SEHNR and CDR2 FQNEAQ (reference sequence). The CDR3 sequence is 16 residues long. V dropped 4 bases and J dropped 3; count of bases not matched to a gene: 8. CDR3 loop: CASSSTLSGNYNEQFF. DNA of the CDR3: TGTGCCAGCAGCTCCACCCTTAGCGGGAACTACAATGAGCAGTTCTTC.

The chain links TRBV24-1 to TRBJ2-7; D possibly corresponds to TRBD1 (5 bases). Trimming took 7 bases from V and 6 from J, leaving 12 bases between them. This CDR3 has 12 amino acids. Germline CDR1 is KGHDR and CDR2 is SFDVKD. The CDR3 protein is CATRFMGPEQYF. The CDR3 DNA reads TGTGCCACCAGGTTTATGGGGCCCGAGCAGTACTTC.

This clone was observed a handful of times. V is TRBV18 and J is TRBJ1-1; a possible D gene is TRBD1 (6 bases). This CDR3 is 14 amino acids long. Looked up from germline, CDR1 is KGHSH and CDR2 is LQKENI. V was shortened by 6 bases and J by 3 bases, with 14 bases between the two germline ends. The CDR3 sequence is CASSLTGPDTEAFF. The CDR3 nucleotides are TGTGCCAGCTCGCTGACAGGTCCGGACACTGAAGCTTTCTTT.

The rearrangement links TRBV27 to TRBJ1-6, with D tentatively TRBD1 (5 bases). Germline V CDR1 and CDR2: MNHEY, SMNVEV (reference sequence). Trimming took 6 bases from V and 3 from J, leaving 12 bases between them. This CDR3 has 15 amino acids. Written as DNA, the CDR3 is TGTGCCAGCAGCTCTCCAGGGATCTATAATTCACCCCTCCACTTT. Translated: CASSSPGIYNSPLHF.

CDR3: CASSLGEYRVNTEAFF. The CDR3 region has the DNA TGTGCCAGCAGCTTAGGGGAGTACAGGGTGAACACTGAAGCTTTCTTT. This chain links TRBV7-8 with TRBJ1-1; TRBD1 is a possible D gene (6 bases). Germline V CDR1 and CDR2: SGHVS, FQNEAQ. The CDR3 sequence is 16 residues long. The V gene lost 1 base and the J gene lost 0 bases, with 12 bases spanning the gap.

J is TRBJ2-7 and V is TRBV29-1; tentative D call: TRBD1 (5 bases). The CDR3 totals 12 residues. The germline V gene encodes CDR1 SQVTM and CDR2 ANQGSEA. V lost 7 bases to trimming and J lost 3 bases, with 13 bases between them. Here the CDR3 DNA reads TGCAGCGGACAGTCCCCAGGCTACGAGCAGTACTTC. The encoded protein is CSGQSPGYEQYF.

This rearrangement joins TRBV6-6 to TRBJ2-3, with D perhaps TRBD2 (6 bases). CDR1 is MNHNY, CDR2 SVGAGI, per germline (reference sequence). This CDR3 contains 15 residues. Trimming left V 0 bases short and J 4 bases short, with 11 bases between. CDR3 bases: TGTGCCAGCAGTTACTCTGGGGACTCACCAGATACGCAGTATTTT. This translates into CASSYSGDSPDTQYF.